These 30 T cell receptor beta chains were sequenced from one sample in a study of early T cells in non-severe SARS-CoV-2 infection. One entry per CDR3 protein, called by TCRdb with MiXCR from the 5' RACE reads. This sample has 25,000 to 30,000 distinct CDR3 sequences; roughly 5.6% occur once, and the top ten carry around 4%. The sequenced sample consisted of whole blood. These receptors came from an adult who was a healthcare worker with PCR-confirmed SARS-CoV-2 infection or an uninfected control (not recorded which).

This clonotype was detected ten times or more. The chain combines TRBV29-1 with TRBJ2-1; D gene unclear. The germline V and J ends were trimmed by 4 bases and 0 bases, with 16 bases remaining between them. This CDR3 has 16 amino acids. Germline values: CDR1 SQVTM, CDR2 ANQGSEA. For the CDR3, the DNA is TGCAGCGTTGGAGACACCTCCCCCAGCTCCTACAATGAGCAGTTCTTC. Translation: CSVGDTSPSSYNEQFF.

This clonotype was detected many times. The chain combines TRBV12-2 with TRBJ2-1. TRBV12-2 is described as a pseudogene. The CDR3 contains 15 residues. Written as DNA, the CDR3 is TGTGCAAGTCGCTTAGCGTATGAACAGAACAATGAGCAGTTCTTC. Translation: CASRLAYEQNNEQFF.

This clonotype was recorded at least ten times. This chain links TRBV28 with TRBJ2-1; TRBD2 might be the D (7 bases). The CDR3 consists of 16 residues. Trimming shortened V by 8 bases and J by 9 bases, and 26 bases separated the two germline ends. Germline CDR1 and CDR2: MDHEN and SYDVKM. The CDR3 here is CASSHQGGSGTSEQFF. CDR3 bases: TGTGCCAGCTCCCATCAAGGCGGGAGCGGGACAAGTGAGCAGTTCTTC.

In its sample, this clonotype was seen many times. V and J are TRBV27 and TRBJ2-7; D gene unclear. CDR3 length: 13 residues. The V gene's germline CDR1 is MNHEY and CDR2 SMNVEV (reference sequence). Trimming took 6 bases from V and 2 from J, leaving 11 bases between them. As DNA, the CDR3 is TGTGCCAGCAGCCAAACGGCTGCCTACGAGCAGTACTTC. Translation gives CASSQTAAYEQYF.

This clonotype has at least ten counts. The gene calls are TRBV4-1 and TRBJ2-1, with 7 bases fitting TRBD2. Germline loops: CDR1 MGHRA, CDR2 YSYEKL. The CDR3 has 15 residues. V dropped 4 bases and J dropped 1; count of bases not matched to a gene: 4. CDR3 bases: TGCGCCAGCAGCCCGGGGGGAGTGTCCTACAATGAGCAGTTCTTC. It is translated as CASSPGGVSYNEQFF.

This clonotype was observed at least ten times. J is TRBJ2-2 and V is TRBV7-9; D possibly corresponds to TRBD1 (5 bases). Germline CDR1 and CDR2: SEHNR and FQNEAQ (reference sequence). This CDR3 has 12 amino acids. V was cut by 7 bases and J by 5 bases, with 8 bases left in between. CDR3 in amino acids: CASNSGTGELFF. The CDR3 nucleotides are TGTGCCAGCAACTCAGGGACCGGGGAGCTGTTTTTT.

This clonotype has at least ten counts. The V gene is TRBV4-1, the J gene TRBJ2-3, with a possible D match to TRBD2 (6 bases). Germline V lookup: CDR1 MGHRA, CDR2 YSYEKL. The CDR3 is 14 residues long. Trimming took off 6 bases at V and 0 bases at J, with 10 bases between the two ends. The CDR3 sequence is CASSWSGSTDTQYF. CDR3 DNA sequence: TGCGCCAGCAGTTGGAGCGGGAGCACAGATACGCAGTATTTT.

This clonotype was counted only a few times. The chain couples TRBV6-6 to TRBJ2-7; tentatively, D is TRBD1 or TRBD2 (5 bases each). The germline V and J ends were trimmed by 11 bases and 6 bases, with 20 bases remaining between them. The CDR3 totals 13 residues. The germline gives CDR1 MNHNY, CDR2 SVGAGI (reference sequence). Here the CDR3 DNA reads TGTGCCGGGGGTGGGAAGGGGCATAGCGAGCAGTACTTC. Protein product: CAGGGKGHSEQYF.

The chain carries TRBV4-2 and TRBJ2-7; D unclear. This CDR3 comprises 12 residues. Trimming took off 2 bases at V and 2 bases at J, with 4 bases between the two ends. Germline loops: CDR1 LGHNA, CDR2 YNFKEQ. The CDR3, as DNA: TGTGCCAGCAGCCAAAGCCCCTACGAGCAGTACTTC. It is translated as CASSQSPYEQYF.

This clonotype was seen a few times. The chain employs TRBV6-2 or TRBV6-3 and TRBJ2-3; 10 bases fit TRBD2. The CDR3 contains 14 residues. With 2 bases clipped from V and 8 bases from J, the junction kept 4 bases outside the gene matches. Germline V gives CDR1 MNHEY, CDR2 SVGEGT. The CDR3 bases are TGTGCCAGCAGTTACCAGCGGGAGGGAGGTACGCAGTATTTT. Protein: CASSYQREGGTQYF.

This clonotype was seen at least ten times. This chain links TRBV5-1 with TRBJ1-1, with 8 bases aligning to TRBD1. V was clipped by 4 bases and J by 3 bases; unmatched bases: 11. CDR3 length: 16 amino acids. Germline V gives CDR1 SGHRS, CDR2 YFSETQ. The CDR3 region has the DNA TGCGCCAGCAGCCGGACAGGGACCTTAAGGGACACTGAAGCTTTCTTT. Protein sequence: CASSRTGTLRDTEAFF.

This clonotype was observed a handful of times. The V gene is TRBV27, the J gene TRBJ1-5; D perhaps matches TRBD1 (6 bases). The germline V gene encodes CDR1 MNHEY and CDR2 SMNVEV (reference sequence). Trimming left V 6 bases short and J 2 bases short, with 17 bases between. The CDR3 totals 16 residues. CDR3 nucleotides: TGTGCCAGCAGCTCCTGGGGGGCAGGAGGCAATCAGCCCCAGCATTTT. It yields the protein CASSSWGAGGNQPQHF.

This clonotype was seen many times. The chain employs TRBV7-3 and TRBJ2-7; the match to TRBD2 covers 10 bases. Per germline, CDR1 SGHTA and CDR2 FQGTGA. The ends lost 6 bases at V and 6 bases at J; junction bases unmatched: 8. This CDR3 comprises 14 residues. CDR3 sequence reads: CASRQPGTSAEQYF. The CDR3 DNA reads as TGTGCCAGCAGACAACCCGGGACTAGCGCCGAGCAGTACTTC. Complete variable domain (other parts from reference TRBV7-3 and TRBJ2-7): GAGVSQTPSNKVTEKGKYVELRCDPISGHTALYWYRQSLGQGPEFLIYFQGTGAADDSGLPNDRFFAVRPEGSVSTLKIQRTERGDSAVYLCASRQPGTSAEQYFGPGTRLTVT.

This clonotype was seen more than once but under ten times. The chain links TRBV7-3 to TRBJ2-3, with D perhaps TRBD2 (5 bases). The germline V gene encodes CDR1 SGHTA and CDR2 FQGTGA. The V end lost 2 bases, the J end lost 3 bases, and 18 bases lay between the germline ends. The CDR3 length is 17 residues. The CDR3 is CASSLYERGGGTDTQYF. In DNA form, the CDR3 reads TGTGCCAGCAGCTTATATGAACGGGGTGGTGGGACAGATACGCAGTATTTT. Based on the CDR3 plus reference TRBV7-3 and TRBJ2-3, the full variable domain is GAGVSQTPSNKVTEKGKYVELRCDPISGHTALYWYRQSLGQGPEFLIYFQGTGAADDSGLPNDRFFAVRPEGSVSTLKIQRTERGDSAVYLCASSLYERGGGTDTQYFGPGTRLTVL.

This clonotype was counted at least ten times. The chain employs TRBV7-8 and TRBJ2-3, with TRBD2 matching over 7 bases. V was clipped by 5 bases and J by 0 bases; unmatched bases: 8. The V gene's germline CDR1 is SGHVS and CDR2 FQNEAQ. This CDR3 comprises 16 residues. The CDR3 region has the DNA TGTGCCAGCAGCAATCAAGCGGGATTGAGCACAGATACGCAGTATTTT. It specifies CASSNQAGLSTDTQYF.

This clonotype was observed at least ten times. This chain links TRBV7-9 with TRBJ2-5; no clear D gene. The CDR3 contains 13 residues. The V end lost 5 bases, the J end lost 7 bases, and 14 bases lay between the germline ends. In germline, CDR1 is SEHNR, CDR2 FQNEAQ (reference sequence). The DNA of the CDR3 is TGTGCCAGCAGCAAACAAGAACTGGGGACCCAGTACTTC. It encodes CASSKQELGTQYF. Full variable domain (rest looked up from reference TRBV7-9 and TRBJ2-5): DTGVSQNPRHKITKRGQNVTFRCDPISEHNRLYWYRQTLGQGPEFLTYFQNEAQLEKSRLLSDRFSAERPKGSFSTLEIQRTEQGDSAMYLCASSKQELGTQYFGPGTRLLVL.

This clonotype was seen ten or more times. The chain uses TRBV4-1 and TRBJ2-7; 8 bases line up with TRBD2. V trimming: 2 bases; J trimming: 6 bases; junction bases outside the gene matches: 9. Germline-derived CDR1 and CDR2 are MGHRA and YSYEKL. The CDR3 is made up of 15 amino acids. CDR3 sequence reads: CASSQNLGLVGEQYF. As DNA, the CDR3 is TGCGCCAGCAGCCAAAACTTGGGACTAGTCGGCGAGCAGTACTTC.

Written as DNA, the CDR3 is TGTGCCAGCAGTTTACCAGGGGGGGTGCAGTACTTC. The encoded protein is CASSLPGGVQYF. The chain carries TRBV12-3 or TRBV12-4 and TRBJ2-7; D possibly uses TRBD1 or TRBD2 (7 bases each). The V end lost 2 bases, the J end lost 9 bases, and 11 bases lay between the germline ends. The CDR3 is 12 amino acids.

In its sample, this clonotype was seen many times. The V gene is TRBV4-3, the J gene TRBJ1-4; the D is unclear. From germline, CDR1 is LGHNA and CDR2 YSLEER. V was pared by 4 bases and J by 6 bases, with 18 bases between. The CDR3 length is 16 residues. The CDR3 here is CASSPTRISRYEKLFF. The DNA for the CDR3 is TGCGCCAGCAGCCCGACACGGATTAGCCGCTATGAAAAACTGTTTTTT.

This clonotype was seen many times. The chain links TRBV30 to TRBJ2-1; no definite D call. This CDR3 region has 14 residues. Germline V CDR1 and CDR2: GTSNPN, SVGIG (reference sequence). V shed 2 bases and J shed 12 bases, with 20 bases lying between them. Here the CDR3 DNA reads TGTGCCTGGAGTCTCACCACAACCGGTAGTAGGCAGTTCTTC. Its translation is CAWSLTTTGSRQFF.

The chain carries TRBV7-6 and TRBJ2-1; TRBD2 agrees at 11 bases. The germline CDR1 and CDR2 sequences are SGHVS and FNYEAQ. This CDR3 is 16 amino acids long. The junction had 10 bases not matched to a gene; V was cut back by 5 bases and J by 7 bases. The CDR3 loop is CASSHIPGLAENEQFF. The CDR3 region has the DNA TGTGCCAGCAGCCATATACCGGGACTAGCGGAAAATGAGCAGTTCTTC.

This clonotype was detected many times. The CDR3 region has the DNA TGTGCCAGCAGCTTGGACCGAGAAGAGACCCAGTACTTC. Its protein product is CASSLDREETQYF. V and J are TRBV5-6 and TRBJ2-5; unclear D gene. Germline V lookup: CDR1 SGHDT, CDR2 YYEEEE. The CDR3 extends over 13 amino acids. V gave up 0 bases and J gave up 3 bases, with 6 bases separating them.

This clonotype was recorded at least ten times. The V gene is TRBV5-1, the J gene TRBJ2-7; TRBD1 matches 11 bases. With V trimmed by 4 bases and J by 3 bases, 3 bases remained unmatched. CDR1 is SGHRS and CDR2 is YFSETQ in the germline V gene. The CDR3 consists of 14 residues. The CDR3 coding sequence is TGCGCCAGCAGCATCGGGACAGGGGGCTACGAGCAGTACTTC. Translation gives CASSIGTGGYEQYF.

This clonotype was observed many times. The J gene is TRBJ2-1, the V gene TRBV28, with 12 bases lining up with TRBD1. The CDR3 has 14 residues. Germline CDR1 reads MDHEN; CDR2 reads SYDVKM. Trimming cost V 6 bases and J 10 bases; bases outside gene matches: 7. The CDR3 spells CASSTGTGGFEQFF. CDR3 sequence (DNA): TGTGCCAGCAGCACCGGGACAGGGGGCTTCGAGCAGTTCTTC.

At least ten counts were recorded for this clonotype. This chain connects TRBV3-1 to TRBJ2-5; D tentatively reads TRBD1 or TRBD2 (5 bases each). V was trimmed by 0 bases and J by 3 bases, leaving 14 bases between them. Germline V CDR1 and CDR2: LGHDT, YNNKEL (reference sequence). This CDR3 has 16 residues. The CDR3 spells CASSQDWRGGEETQYF. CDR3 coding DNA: TGTGCCAGCAGCCAAGATTGGCGTGGGGGAGAAGAGACCCAGTACTTC.

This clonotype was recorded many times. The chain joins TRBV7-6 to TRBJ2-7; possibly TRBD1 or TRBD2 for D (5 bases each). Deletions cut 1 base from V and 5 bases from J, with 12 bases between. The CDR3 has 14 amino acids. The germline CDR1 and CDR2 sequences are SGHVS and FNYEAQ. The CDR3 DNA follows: TGTGCCAGCAGCTTAGGGGGGATACAGAACGAGCAGTACTTC. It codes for CASSLGGIQNEQYF.

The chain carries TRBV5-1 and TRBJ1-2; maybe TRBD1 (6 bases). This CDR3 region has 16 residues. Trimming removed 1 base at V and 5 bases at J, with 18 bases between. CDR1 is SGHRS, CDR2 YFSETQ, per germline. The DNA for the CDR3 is TGCGCCAGCAGCTTGTTTTCCCCGACAGGATCTTATGGCTACACCTTC. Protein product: CASSLFSPTGSYGYTF.

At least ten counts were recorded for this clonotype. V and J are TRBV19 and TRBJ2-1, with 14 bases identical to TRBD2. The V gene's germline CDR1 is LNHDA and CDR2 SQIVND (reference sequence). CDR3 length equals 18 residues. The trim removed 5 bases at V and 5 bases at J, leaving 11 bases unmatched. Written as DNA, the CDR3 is TGTGCCAGTAGTCAAAACCTCCGACTAGCGGGAGGGAACAATGAGCAGTTCTTC. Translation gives CASSQNLRLAGGNNEQFF.

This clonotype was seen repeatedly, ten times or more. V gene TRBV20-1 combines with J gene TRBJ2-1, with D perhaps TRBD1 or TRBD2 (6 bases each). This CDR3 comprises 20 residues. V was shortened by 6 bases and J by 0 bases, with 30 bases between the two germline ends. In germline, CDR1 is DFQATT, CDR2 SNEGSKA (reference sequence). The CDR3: CSAPRGVLPLTSSSYNEQFF. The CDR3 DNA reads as TGCAGTGCGCCAAGGGGGGTCTTACCTCTCACGTCGAGCTCCTACAATGAGCAGTTCTTC.

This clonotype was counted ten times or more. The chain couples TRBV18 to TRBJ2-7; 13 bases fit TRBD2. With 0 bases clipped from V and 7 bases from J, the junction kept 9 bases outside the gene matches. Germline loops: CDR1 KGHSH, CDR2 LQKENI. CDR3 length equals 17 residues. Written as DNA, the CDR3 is TGTGCCAGCTCACCACCCTGGACTAGCGGGAGTTTAGGGGAGCAGTACTTC. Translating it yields CASSPPWTSGSLGEQYF.